These 32 T cell receptor beta chains were sequenced from one sample in a study of blood T cell repertoires in COVID-19. Measured with immunoSEQ multiplex PCR; TCRdb has only the in-frame clones, and not every one. The sample consists of 150,000 to 200,000 clones, around 86% of them appearing once. Source material: peripheral blood. The receptors derive from a man aged 35 to 55 with acute or convalescent COVID-19.

The chain carries TRBV2 and TRBJ1-3; 7 nucleotides line up with TRBD1. The J segment lost 2 bases and the V segment lost 8 bases, leaving 9 bases of the junction unmatched. The CDR3 totals 15 residues. CDR1 SNHLY and CDR2 FYNNEI come from the germline V gene. CDR3: CASVTGKRPGNTIYF. DNA of the CDR3: TGTGCCAGCGTGACAGGGAAGCGTCCTGGAAACACCATATATTTT.

This chain joins TRBV10-1 and TRBJ2-1; a weak D match, TRBD2 (6 bases). Deletions cut 3 bases from V and 9 bases from J, with 18 bases between. There are 15 residues in the CDR3. Germline V gives CDR1 WNHNN, CDR2 SYGVQD (reference sequence). This CDR3 reads CASSDFTRVGSEQFF. CDR3 coding DNA: TGCGCCAGCAGTGATTTTACCAGGGTCGGGAGTGAGCAGTTCTTC.

The gene calls are TRBV4-1 and TRBJ1-2, with TRBD1 as a possible D gene (6 bases). Germline V gene data show CDR1 as MGHRA and CDR2 as YSYEKL. V was shortened by 1 base and J by 3 bases, with 6 bases between the two germline ends. The CDR3 is 13 amino acids. The CDR3 reads CASSQGQDYGYTF. The CDR3 DNA sequence: TGCGCCAGCAGCCAAGGACAGGACTATGGCTACACCTTC.

The chain links TRBV9 to TRBJ1-2; no clear D. Between the trimmed V and J ends, which lost 0 bases and 7 bases, there was a span of 13 bases. The CDR3 is made up of 14 amino acids. Germline lookup yields CDR1 SGDLS and CDR2 YYNGEE. Here the CDR3 DNA reads TGTGCCAGCAGCGTAGCCGGGGAGGTCGGTGGCTACACCTTC. Its translation is CASSVAGEVGGYTF.

This rearrangement joins TRBV6-1 to TRBJ1-2; 7 bases agree with TRBD1. The CDR3 runs to 15 residues. V was clipped by 7 bases and J by 3 bases; unmatched bases: 11. Germline V gives CDR1 MNHNS, CDR2 SASEGT. CDR3: CASNAQGQSDYGYTF. The CDR3 nucleotides read TGTGCCAGCAACGCACAGGGACAGTCGGACTATGGCTACACCTTC.

This rearrangement joins TRBV6-1 to TRBJ2-6; tentative D call: TRBD2 (5 bases). This CDR3 is built from 19 residues. The V end lost 3 bases, the J end lost 2 bases, and 20 bases lay between the germline ends. Per germline, CDR1 MNHNS and CDR2 SASEGT. CDR3 amino acids: CASSDIRLAQIAGANVLTF. The CDR3 coding sequence is TGTGCCAGCAGTGATATACGCCTAGCCCAAATAGCTGGGGCCAACGTCCTGACTTTC.

The chain couples TRBV10-1 to TRBJ2-3; 14 bases align to TRBD2. The ends lost 0 bases at V and 0 bases at J; junction bases unmatched: 8. This CDR3 comprises 20 residues. Germline assignment: CDR1 WNHNN and CDR2 SYGVQD (reference sequence). The CDR3 bases are TGCGCCAGCAGTGAGTCAAGGACTAGCGGGGGGCAAACTAGCACAGATACGCAGTATTTT. This codes for CASSESRTSGGQTSTDTQYF.

The chain uses TRBV9 and TRBJ1-5; no reliable D call. Germline V gene lookup returns CDR1 SGDLS and CDR2 YYNGEE. The V end was cut by 2 bases, the J end by 6 bases, with 9 bases between. CDR3 size: 13 residues. The CDR3: CASSVGTGQPQHF. As DNA, the CDR3 is TGTGCCAGCAGCGTCGGTACGGGTCAGCCCCAGCATTTT. The full variable domain, in which reference TRBV9 and TRBJ1-5 provide the parts outside the CDR3, is DSGVTQTPKHLITATGQRVTLRCSPRSGDLSVYWYQQSLDQGLQFLIQYYNGEERAKGNILERFSAQQFPDLHSELNLSSLELGDSALYFCASSVGTGQPQHFGDGTRLSIL.

This chain links TRBV5-1 with TRBJ1-1, with D possibly matching TRBD1 (5 bases). This CDR3 comprises 13 residues. Trimming removed 0 bases at V and 3 bases at J, with 6 bases between. Germline lookup yields CDR1 SGHRS and CDR2 YFSETQ. The DNA for the CDR3 is TGCGCCAGCAGCTTGGCACAGGACACTGAAGCTTTCTTT. Amino acids: CASSLAQDTEAFF. The full variable domain, its missing parts supplied by reference TRBV5-1 and TRBJ1-1, is KAGVTQTPRYLIKTRGQQVTLSCSPISGHRSVSWYQQTPGQGLQFLFEYFSETQRNKGNFPGRFSGRQFSNSRSEMNVSTLELGDSALYLCASSLAQDTEAFFGQGTRLTVV.

The rearrangement joins TRBV28 to TRBJ2-7; 7 bases align to TRBD1. The V gene end was trimmed by 3 bases and the J gene end by 6 bases; junction bases not matched to a gene: 2. CDR3 length equals 12 residues. Germline-derived CDR1 and CDR2 are MDHEN and SYDVKM. This CDR3 reads CASSFSGGEQYF. CDR3 in DNA: TGTGCCAGCAGTTTCTCAGGGGGCGAGCAGTACTTC.

V gene TRBV29-1 combines with J gene TRBJ1-2; 9 bases match TRBD1. Trimming removed 1 base from V and 7 bases from J; junction bases left unmatched: 10. The CDR3 loop spans 15 amino acids. Germline CDR1 reads SQVTM; CDR2 reads ANQGSEA. The CDR3 loop reads CSVEGAWGQGTGYTF. CDR3 nucleotide sequence: TGCAGCGTTGAAGGGGCGTGGGGACAGGGAACTGGCTACACCTTC.

This clone appeared a few times. The chain uses TRBV15 and TRBJ2-2; D unresolved. The germline V and J ends were trimmed by 10 bases and 1 base, with 7 bases remaining between them. Germline V CDR1 and CDR2: LNHNV, YYDKDF (reference sequence). This CDR3 region has 12 residues. The CDR3 is CAITVNTGELFF. In nucleotides, the CDR3 is TGTGCCATTACGGTGAACACCGGGGAGCTGTTTTTT.

The chain uses TRBV5-4 and TRBJ2-5, with 8 nucleotides matching TRBD2. J was trimmed by 4 bases and V by 5 bases; bases with no gene match: 10. CDR3 length equals 15 residues. Germline CDR1 reads SGHNT; CDR2 reads YYREEE (reference sequence). The CDR3 sequence is CASRPSGGGVETQYF. CDR3 bases: TGTGCCAGCAGACCCTCGGGGGGGGGCGTAGAGACCCAGTACTTC. The full variable domain, its missing parts supplied by reference TRBV5-4 and TRBJ2-5, is ETGVTQSPTHLIKTRGQQVTLRCSSQSGHNTVSWYQQALGQGPQFIFQYYREEENGRGNFPPRFSGLQFPNYSSELNVNALELDDSALYLCASRPSGGGVETQYFGPGTRLLVL.

The rearrangement links TRBV7-9 to TRBJ1-2; 9 nucleotides match TRBD1. V trimming: 3 bases; J trimming: 5 bases; junction bases outside the gene matches: 7. CDR3 length: 15 residues. Germline CDR1 and CDR2: SEHNR and FQNEAQ (reference sequence). The CDR3 spells CASSFSQGAWYGYTF. Written as DNA, the CDR3 is TGTGCCAGCAGCTTCTCACAGGGGGCTTGGTATGGCTACACCTTC.

The table lists this clone with a count of one. The chain employs TRBV9 and TRBJ1-2; TRBD1 matches 9 bases. Germline V gene sequence: CDR1 SGDLS, CDR2 YYNGEE. The CDR3 runs to 16 residues. J lost 1 base, V lost 0 bases, and 4 bases had no gene match. The CDR3 nucleotides are TGTGCCAGCAGCGTAGACGGGACAGGGCATAACTATGGCTACACCTTC. Protein: CASSVDGTGHNYGYTF.

V usage is TRBV19 and J usage is TRBJ1-5; a possible D gene is TRBD1 (5 bases). The CDR3 has 14 amino acids. V was shortened by 4 bases and J by 6 bases, with 13 bases between the two germline ends. From germline, CDR1 is LNHDA and CDR2 SQIVND (reference sequence). The CDR3 nucleotides are TGTGCCAGTAGTAAGCCTCAGGGAACTCAGCCCCAGCATTTT. It is translated as CASSKPQGTQPQHF.

This clone has a single count. The chain recombines TRBV21-1 with TRBJ2-7; TRBD1 is taken as the D call from the table, unchecked against the DNA. TRBV21-1 is a recognized pseudogene. This CDR3 has 13 amino acids. This chain's CDR3 is CASSKAGPYEQYF. The CDR3 nucleotides read TGTGCCAGCAGCAAAGCGGGGCCCTACGAGCAGTACTTC.

In its sample, this clone was seen once. The chain employs TRBV19 and TRBJ2-1; 11 bases are shared with TRBD2. The CDR3 has 15 amino acids. V was pared by 6 bases and J by 3 bases, with 4 bases of the junction left unmatched. Germline values: CDR1 LNHDA, CDR2 SQIVND (reference sequence). CDR3 DNA sequence: TGTGCCAGTAGCCGGGGACTAGCGGTCTACAATGAGCAGTTCTTC. Protein sequence: CASSRGLAVYNEQFF.

The chain carries TRBV6-6 and TRBJ2-1, with 11 bases that match TRBD2. V shed 6 bases and J 2 bases; nucleotides not matched to a gene: 15. Germline CDR1 reads MNHNY; CDR2 reads SVGAGI (reference sequence). There are 19 residues in the CDR3. CDR3 coding DNA: TGTGCCAGCAGCCGATTCGGCGGTAGCGGGGGGGCCGCCTACAATGAGCAGTTCTTC. This sequence encodes CASSRFGGSGGAAYNEQFF.

In this sample, this clone turned up once. This chain joins TRBV7-3 and TRBJ1-1; 10 bases are shared with TRBD1. There are 13 residues in the CDR3. Germline loops: CDR1 SGHTA, CDR2 FQGTGA. Losses at the gene ends were 6 bases for V and 4 bases for J; bases not matched to a gene: 2. CDR3 DNA: TGTGCCAGCAGGCGGACAGGGGGCACTGAAGCTTTCTTT. Amino acids: CASRRTGGTEAFF.

The CDR3 protein is CASSSGLAGEYTDTQYF. DNA of the CDR3: TGTGCCAGCAGCTCGGGACTAGCGGGGGAATATACAGATACGCAGTATTTT. The rearrangement links TRBV11-3 to TRBJ2-3, with 14 positions matching TRBD2. Trimming took 4 bases from V and 3 from J; bases not matched to a gene: 6. In germline, CDR1 is SGHNT, CDR2 YENEEA. The CDR3 has 17 amino acids.

The chain recombines TRBV5-1 with TRBJ2-1; the D gene is possibly TRBD1 (5 bases). V lost 0 bases to trimming and J lost 6 bases, with 13 bases between them. The CDR3 length is 15 residues. Per germline, CDR1 SGHRS and CDR2 YFSETQ. The CDR3 DNA reads TGCGCCAGCAGCTTGGAAGGTGCAGACAGCAATGAGCAGTTCTTC. This codes for CASSLEGADSNEQFF.

This chain uses TRBV5-4 with TRBJ2-6, with TRBD2 matching 13 bases. V dropped 3 bases and J dropped 3; count of bases not matched to a gene: 6. Germline CDR1 and CDR2: SGHNT and YYREEE (reference sequence). CDR3 length equals 18 residues. CDR3 in amino acids: CASSSLGLAGDGANVLTF. Written as DNA, the CDR3 is TGTGCCAGCAGCTCCCTAGGACTAGCGGGGGATGGGGCCAACGTCCTGACTTTC.

V gene TRBV10-3 combines with J gene TRBJ2-2; weak D call: TRBD1 (7 bases). This CDR3 region has 18 residues. Germline V gene sequence: CDR1 ENHRY, CDR2 SYGVKD. Trimming pared 1 base from V and 0 bases from J, leaving 15 bases between. In DNA, the CDR3 is TGTGCCATCAGTGAGTTTCGACGGGGGACAGCGAACACCGGGGAGCTGTTTTTT. This codes for CAISEFRRGTANTGELFF.

The chain employs TRBV28 and TRBJ1-2; unclear D gene. The CDR3 covers 14 residues. V was clipped by 6 bases and J by 4 bases, with 15 bases between them. Germline V gene lookup returns CDR1 MDHEN and CDR2 SYDVKM. This CDR3 reads CASSPPGVTYGYTF. CDR3 DNA sequence: TGTGCCAGCAGCCCCCCCGGGGTAACCTATGGCTACACCTTC.

This sequence joins TRBV6-2 or TRBV6-3 and TRBJ2-3, with 7 bases matching TRBD2. V lost 6 bases to trimming and J lost 3 bases; unmatched junction nucleotides: 12. The CDR3 extends over 16 amino acids. Germline V gene sequence: CDR1 MNHEY, CDR2 SVGEGT. The CDR3, as DNA: TGTGCCAGCAGCTCCGCTAGGCGGGGGATGACAGATACGCAGTATTTT. Translation gives CASSSARRGMTDTQYF.

This rearrangement joins TRBV4-1 to TRBJ1-2; 12 positions match TRBD1. The CDR3 is 14 residues long. The V gene end was trimmed by 4 bases and the J gene end by 8 bases; junction bases not matched to a gene: 5. Germline values: CDR1 MGHRA, CDR2 YSYEKL. This CDR3 reads CASSPGTGGRGYTF. In DNA form, the CDR3 reads TGCGCCAGCAGCCCAGGGACAGGGGGCCGGGGCTACACCTTC.

The chain employs TRBV29-1 and TRBJ1-6, with TRBD1 matching over 9 bases. Germline assignment: CDR1 SQVTM and CDR2 ANQGSEA. The junction had 2 bases not matched to a gene; V was cut back by 4 bases and J by 7 bases. This CDR3 comprises 13 residues. The DNA of the CDR3 is TGCAGCGTTGTGACAGGGGGAAATTCACCCCTCCACTTT. Protein: CSVVTGGNSPLHF.

V and J are TRBV12-2 and TRBJ1-2. TRBV12-2 is a listed pseudogene. The CDR3 is made up of 13 amino acids. The CDR3 protein is CASRLHVGYGYTF. CDR3 bases: TGTGCAAGTCGCTTACACGTCGGCTATGGCTACACCTTC.

The chain recombines TRBV4-3 with TRBJ1-4; D unresolved. The CDR3 is 16 amino acids. Trimming left V 4 bases short and J 0 bases short, with 12 bases between. In germline, CDR1 is LGHNA, CDR2 YSLEER. For the CDR3, the DNA is TGCGCCAGCAGCCTGTGGACGGGATCAACTAATGAAAAACTGTTTTTT. Encoded protein: CASSLWTGSTNEKLFF.

V is TRBV19 and J is TRBJ1-1; TRBD1 matches 7 bases. Losses at the gene ends were 6 bases for V and 0 bases for J; bases not matched to a gene: 19. Germline V gene sequence: CDR1 LNHDA, CDR2 SQIVND (reference sequence). The CDR3 runs to 19 residues. The CDR3: CASRLPTEGASPLNTEAFF. DNA of the CDR3: TGTGCCAGTAGACTCCCTACGGAGGGGGCGTCCCCATTGAACACTGAAGCTTTCTTT. Drawing the rest from reference TRBV19 and TRBJ1-1, the complete variable domain is DGGITQSPKYLFRKEGQNVTLSCEQNLNHDAMYWYRQDPGQGLRLIYYSQIVNDFQKGDIAEGYSVSREKKESFPLTVTSAQKNPTAFYLCASRLPTEGASPLNTEAFFGQGTRLTVV.

The chain joins TRBV2 to TRBJ1-1; D might be TRBD1 (5 bases). There are 12 residues in the CDR3. Deletions cut 6 bases from V and 6 bases from J, with 11 bases between. The germline gives CDR1 SNHLY, CDR2 FYNNEI. The CDR3 DNA is TGTGCCAGCAGCCAGACAGTAGCTGAAGCTTTCTTT. Protein sequence: CASSQTVAEAFF.